A selection of T cell receptor beta chains follows, all from one sample in a study of OX40 agonist ivuxolimab in advanced cancers. Sequenced by immunoSEQ multiplex PCR; TCRdb stores in-frame clones only, minus some. The sample lists approximately 82,000 clones, around 94% seen once, with around 21% in the top ten. Sequencing was performed on CD4+ or CD8+ T cells sorted from blood, taken in a trial of the OX40 agonist ivuxolimab. These TCRs come from an adult with an advanced solid tumor such as melanoma, head and neck, liver or kidney cancer. The CDR3 runs from the conserved cysteine through the conserved F or W. The D gene is left open where the match is weak. The size field is filled for only some rows; it gives once, few, many or a size class.

j_gene: TRBJ2-1; v_gene: TRBV9; d_gene: NA; abundance: NA; CDR3nt: TGTGCCAGCAGCGAGGCGAGTGAGCAGTTCTTC; CDR3aa: CASSEASEQFF
j_gene: TRBJ1-2; v_gene: TRBV28; d_gene: NA; abundance: NA; CDR3nt: TGTGCCAGCAGTTTCGGTTATGGCTACACCTTC; CDR3aa: CASSFGYGYTF
j_gene: TRBJ2-3; v_gene: TRBV9; d_gene: TRBD2; abundance: NA; CDR3nt: TGTGCCAGCAGCGTAGAAGGAGGGGAGGGGACCACAGATACGCAGTATTTT; CDR3aa: CASSVEGGEGTTDTQYF
j_gene: TRBJ2-1; v_gene: TRBV28; d_gene: NA; abundance: NA; CDR3nt: TGTGCCAGCAGTTTTGGTGGCGAGGGATCGCAGTTCTTC; CDR3aa: CASSFGGEGSQFF
j_gene: TRBJ2-7; v_gene: TRBV2; d_gene: TRBD2; abundance: NA; CDR3nt: TGTGCCAGCCAGACTAGCGGGAGAGGCGAGCAGTACTTC; CDR3aa: CASQTSGRGEQYF
j_gene: TRBJ2-7; v_gene: TRBV9; d_gene: TRBD2; abundance: NA; CDR3nt: TGTGCCAGCAGCGCCGGGGTTCAGCGGGGTTCATACGAGCAGTACTTC; CDR3aa: CASSAGVQRGSYEQYF
j_gene: TRBJ2-2; v_gene: TRBV7-2; d_gene: NA; abundance: NA; CDR3nt: TGTGCCAGCAGCCCTCCGAGGGCCGGGATGAACACCGGGGAGCTGTTTTTT; CDR3aa: CASSPPRAGMNTGELFF
j_gene: TRBJ2-1; v_gene: TRBV25-1; d_gene: NA; abundance: once; CDR3nt: TGTGCCAGCAGTCTGAGCGGCAATGAGCAGTTCTTC; CDR3aa: CASSLSGNEQFF
j_gene: TRBJ2-7; v_gene: TRBV27; d_gene: NA; abundance: once; CDR3nt: TGTGCCAGCAGACCCGGACCCCCGGGCGAGCAGTACTTC; CDR3aa: CASRPGPPGEQYF
j_gene: TRBJ1-4; v_gene: TRBV9; d_gene: NA; abundance: NA; CDR3nt: TGTGCCAGCAGCCGCCAGGAAACTAATGAAAAACTGTTTTTT; CDR3aa: CASSRQETNEKLFF
j_gene: TRBJ1-1; v_gene: TRBV7-2; d_gene: TRBD1; abundance: NA; CDR3nt: TGTGCCAGCAGCTTAGACCCTCCAGGGGGGAACACTGAAGCTTTCTTT; CDR3aa: CASSLDPPGGNTEAFF
j_gene: TRBJ2-6; v_gene: TRBV4-1; d_gene: NA; abundance: NA; CDR3nt: TGCGCCAGCAGCCCGATTGGGCAGATCTCTGGGGCCAACGTCCTGACTTTC; CDR3aa: CASSPIGQISGANVLTF
j_gene: TRBJ2-2; v_gene: TRBV19; d_gene: NA; abundance: NA; CDR3nt: TGTGCCACCCCGACTAGAAACACCGGGGAGCTGTTTTTT; CDR3aa: CATPTRNTGELFF
j_gene: TRBJ2-1; v_gene: TRBV30; d_gene: NA; abundance: NA; CDR3nt: TGTGCCTGGAGTGACGGGTCTGAGCAGTTCTTC; CDR3aa: CAWSDGSEQFF
j_gene: TRBJ2-7; v_gene: TRBV9; d_gene: NA; abundance: NA; CDR3nt: TGTGCCAGCAGCGGGGGCTCAGAAACCTACGAGCAGTACTTC; CDR3aa: CASSGGSETYEQYF
j_gene: TRBJ2-1; v_gene: TRBV5-4; d_gene: NA; abundance: NA; CDR3nt: TGTGCCAGCAGCTTGATAGGGGGCTCCTACAATGAGCAGTTCTTC; CDR3aa: CASSLIGGSYNEQFF
j_gene: TRBJ2-1; v_gene: TRBV19; d_gene: NA; abundance: NA; CDR3nt: TGTGCCAGTAGTCCTATGGGGGGCTACTACAATGAGCAGTTCTTC; CDR3aa: CASSPMGGYYNEQFF
j_gene: TRBJ1-2; v_gene: TRBV27; d_gene: NA; abundance: NA; CDR3nt: TGTGCCAGCAGTGTACAGGGCACAACACCGGGTGGCTACACCTTC; CDR3aa: CASSVQGTTPGGYTF
j_gene: TRBJ1-4; v_gene: TRBV6-5; d_gene: NA; abundance: NA; CDR3nt: TGTGCCAGCAGTGCAGCCTATAATGAAAAACTGTTTTTT; CDR3aa: CASSAAYNEKLFF
j_gene: TRBJ2-3; v_gene: TRBV5-4; d_gene: NA; abundance: NA; CDR3nt: TGTGCCAGCAGCTTGAGCTGGGTGGGCACAGATACGCAGTATTTT; CDR3aa: CASSLSWVGTDTQYF
j_gene: TRBJ1-1; v_gene: TRBV19; d_gene: TRBD1; abundance: NA; CDR3nt: TGTGCCAGTAGTATTACAGGGGGAGGCACTGAAGCTTTCTTT; CDR3aa: CASSITGGGTEAFF
j_gene: TRBJ1-2; v_gene: TRBV5-1; d_gene: NA; abundance: NA; CDR3nt: TGCGCCAGCAGCTTGGATTCTAACTATGGCTACACCTTC; CDR3aa: CASSLDSNYGYTF
j_gene: TRBJ1-1; v_gene: TRBV7-2; d_gene: NA; abundance: NA; CDR3nt: TGTGCCAGCAGCTTCCTACAGGGGAACACTGAAGCTTTCTTT; CDR3aa: CASSFLQGNTEAFF